This T cell receptor (beta chain) was found in a study of PD-1 blockade in classical Hodgkin lymphoma (dated by TCRdb to about 2020). Concerning the study at large: Nivolumab dosing was 3 mg/kg intravenously every 2 weeks, continuing until either disease progression or unacceptable toxicity. The study used TCR beta sequencing and CyTOF to define a peripheral blood immune signature of response to PD-1 blockade in classical Hodgkin lymphoma. Results and caveats for the whole study, not just this receptor: Newly diagnosed patients were reported to have lower baseline TCR diversity than healthy donors, and relapsed/refractory patients were reported to have lower baseline TCR diversity still. The study was limited to a single clinical trial cohort, and causes of repertoire differences, possibly disease activity or prior therapy, remained undefined. Trial patients with a complete response had baseline diversity similar to that of newly diagnosed patients, while partial responders and progressors had significantly lower diversity. Diversity was lower in patients who began nivolumab less than 1 year after ASCT, so these patients were left out of later analyses to avoid confounding by immune reconstitution. By C4D1, a significant rise was seen in CD4+ TCR diversity but not in CD8+ TCR diversity (p=0.0027 vs p=0.16), and the rise was most apparent among complete responders (p=0.02).

The Qiagen DNeasy kit was used to extract genomic DNA both from unsorted PBMCs and from the negatively selected CD4+ and CD8+ fractions. Using primers that anneal to V and J segments, immunoSEQ multiplex PCR amplified the TCR beta CDR3 regions. A synthetic immune receptor repertoire was used to minimize amplification bias, and any residual bias was removed computationally once sequencing was done. Per the source publication's procedure: Repertoire diversity was quantified as the Shannon entropy index using custom Python scripts. Unsorted, CD4+ and CD8+ repertoires were examined separately, except in combined analyses, for which CD4+ and CD8+ sequences were merged in silico. Clonal expansion was defined as a frequency increase of at least 2-fold after treatment compared with C1D1, and clones undetected at baseline were assigned a pseudocount of 0.5. Clones with 0 or 1 copy at C1D1 were classified as singleton clones, and clones with 2 or more copies were classified as non-singleton clones. Clones expanded in unsorted samples were annotated as CD4+, CD8+ or unknown by matching protein sequences in sorted samples from the same patient. Wilcoxon tests on paired samples were used to test changes in diversity from C1D1 to C4D1. TCRdb took this table from immuneACCESS and kept in-frame rearrangements with V and J called. Such tables lack part of the clones; where checked against another copy, unresolved V genes explain under half of the gap, and the rest is unexplained. D and trimming were read from the DNA, whereas the V and J calls and clone size are those reported in that table. In this sample the table shows about 20,000 clones, roughly three quarters of which occur a single time. Jointly, the top ten make up 7.2% of the sample.

The time point label for this specimen denotes: cycle 4 day 1 (C4D1), after five to seven weeks of nivolumab. Every trial patient had relapsed after autologous stem cell transplantation, and cohorts A, B and C differed in prior brentuximab vedotin exposure. The trial cohort was composed of roughly 60 patients with relapsed/refractory classical Hodgkin lymphoma, for whom complete response, partial response or progressive disease was recorded as best overall response. Trial patients were treated with single-agent nivolumab in the multi-cohort phase II CheckMate 205 trial. An independent review committee assessed best overall response by applying the 2007 International Working Group response criteria. Trial PBMCs were collected immediately before nivolumab initiation (C1D1) and during therapy at cycle 2 day 1 and cycle 4 day 1. After peripheral blood was drawn into 8 mL Vacutainer Cell Preparation Tubes, PBMCs were isolated by centrifugation and then cryopreserved.

As for this clone: Its antigen specificity is not known. Base-call qualities are not available, and no considerably larger clone is one nucleotide away.

This TCR derives from a human donor with classical Hodgkin lymphoma. The sequenced sample was peripheral blood mononuclear cells (PBMCs), obtained before the fourth cycle of nivolumab.

The bases read TGCGCCAGCTCATCCCAGGGGGCTGGAGAGACCCAGTACTTC. This sequence encodes CASSSQGAGETQYF. The sequence joins TRBV5-1 to TRBJ2-5; TRBD1 lines up with 8 middle nucleotides. Reading the germline V gene gives CDR1 SGHRS and CDR2 YFSETQ. Spanning cysteine to phenylalanine, the CDR3 consists of 14 amino acids. The read is trimmed to its CDR3 DNA, 42 bases read in frame from base 1. For this chain, trimming is 7 bases at the V end and 4 bases at the J end, and the number of junction bases without a gene match is 9.